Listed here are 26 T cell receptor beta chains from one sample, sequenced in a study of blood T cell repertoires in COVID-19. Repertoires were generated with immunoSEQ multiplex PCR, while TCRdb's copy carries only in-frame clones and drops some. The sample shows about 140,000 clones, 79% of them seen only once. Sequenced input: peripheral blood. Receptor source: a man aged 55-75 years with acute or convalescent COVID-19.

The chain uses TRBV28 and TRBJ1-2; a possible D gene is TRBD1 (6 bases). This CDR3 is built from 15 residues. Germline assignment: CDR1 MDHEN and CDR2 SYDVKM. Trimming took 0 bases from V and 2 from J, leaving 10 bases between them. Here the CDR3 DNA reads TGTGCCAGCAGTTTATGGGGGCAGGGGAACTATGGCTACACCTTC. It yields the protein CASSLWGQGNYGYTF.

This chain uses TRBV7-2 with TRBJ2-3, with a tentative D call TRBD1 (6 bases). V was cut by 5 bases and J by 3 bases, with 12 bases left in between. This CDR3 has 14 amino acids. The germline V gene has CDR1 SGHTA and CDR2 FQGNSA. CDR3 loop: CASSPGAATDTQYF. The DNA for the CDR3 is TGTGCCAGCAGCCCAGGGGCGGCTACAGATACGCAGTATTTT.

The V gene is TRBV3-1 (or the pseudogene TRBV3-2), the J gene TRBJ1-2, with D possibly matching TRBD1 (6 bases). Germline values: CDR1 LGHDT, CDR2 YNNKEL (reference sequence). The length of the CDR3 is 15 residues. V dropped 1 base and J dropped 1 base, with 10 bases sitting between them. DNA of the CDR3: TGTGCCAGCAGCCAAGGAGGGGGGGTTAACTATGGCTACACCTTC. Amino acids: CASSQGGGVNYGYTF.

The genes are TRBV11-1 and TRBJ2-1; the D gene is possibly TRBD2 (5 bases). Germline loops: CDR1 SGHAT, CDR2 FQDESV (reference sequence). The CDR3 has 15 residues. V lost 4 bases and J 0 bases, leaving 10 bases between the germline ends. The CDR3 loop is CASSSVSGSYNEQFF. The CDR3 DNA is TGTGCCAGCAGCTCCGTCAGCGGCTCCTACAATGAGCAGTTCTTC. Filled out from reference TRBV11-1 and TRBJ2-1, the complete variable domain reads EAEVAQSPRYKITEKSQAVAFWCDPISGHATLYWYRQILGQGPELLVQFQDESVVDDSQLPKDRFSAERLKGVDSTLKIQPAELGDSAMYLCASSSVSGSYNEQFFGPGTRLTVL.

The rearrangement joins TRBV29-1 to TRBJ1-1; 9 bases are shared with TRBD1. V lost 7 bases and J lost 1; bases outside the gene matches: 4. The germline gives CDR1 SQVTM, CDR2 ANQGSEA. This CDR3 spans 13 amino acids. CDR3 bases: TGCAGCGGGGGACAGGGATCGAACACTGAAGCTTTCTTT. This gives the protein CSGGQGSNTEAFF.

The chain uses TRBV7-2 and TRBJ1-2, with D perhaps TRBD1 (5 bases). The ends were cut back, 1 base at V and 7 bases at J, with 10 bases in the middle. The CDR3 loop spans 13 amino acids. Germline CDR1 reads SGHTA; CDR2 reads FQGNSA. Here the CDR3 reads CASSLGQRLGYTF. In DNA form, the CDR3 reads TGTGCCAGCAGCTTAGGACAGCGTCTTGGCTACACCTTC.

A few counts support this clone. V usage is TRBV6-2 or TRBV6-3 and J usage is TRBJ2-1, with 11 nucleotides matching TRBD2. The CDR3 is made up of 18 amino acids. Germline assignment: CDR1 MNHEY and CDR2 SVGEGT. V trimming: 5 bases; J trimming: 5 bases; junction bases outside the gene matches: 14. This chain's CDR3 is CASSPSSGRRNLNNEQFF. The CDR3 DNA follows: TGTGCCAGCAGTCCATCTAGCGGGAGGCGTAATCTAAACAATGAGCAGTTCTTC.

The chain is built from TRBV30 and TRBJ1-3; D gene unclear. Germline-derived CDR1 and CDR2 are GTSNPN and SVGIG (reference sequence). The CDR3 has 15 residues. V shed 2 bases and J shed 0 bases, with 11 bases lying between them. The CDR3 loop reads CAWSRPGISGNTIYF. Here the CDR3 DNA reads TGTGCCTGGAGTAGACCAGGAATCTCTGGAAACACCATATATTTT.

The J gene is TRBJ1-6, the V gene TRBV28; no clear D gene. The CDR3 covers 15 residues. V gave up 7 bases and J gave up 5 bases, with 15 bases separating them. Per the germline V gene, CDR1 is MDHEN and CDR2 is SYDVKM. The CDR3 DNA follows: TGTGCCAGCATCTCAGGAGGAGGGAATAATTCACCCCTCCACTTT. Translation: CASISGGGNNSPLHF.

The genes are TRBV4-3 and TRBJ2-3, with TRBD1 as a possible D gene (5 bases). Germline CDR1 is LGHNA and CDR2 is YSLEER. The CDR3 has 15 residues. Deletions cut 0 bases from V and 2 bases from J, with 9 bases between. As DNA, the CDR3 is TGCGCCAGCAGCCAAGAGGGGCACAACACAGATACGCAGTATTTT. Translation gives CASSQEGHNTDTQYF.

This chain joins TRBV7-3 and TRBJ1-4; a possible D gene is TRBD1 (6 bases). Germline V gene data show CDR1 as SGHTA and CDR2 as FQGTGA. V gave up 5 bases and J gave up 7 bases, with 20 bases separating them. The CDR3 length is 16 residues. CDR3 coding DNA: TGTGCCAGCAGCAAGCAACGGACAGCTCGGGGTGAAAAACTGTTTTTT. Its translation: CASSKQRTARGEKLFF.

The CDR3 region has the DNA TGTGCCACCTCTAGGACTAGCGGGAGATGGGAGACCCAGTACTTC. Its protein product is CATSRTSGRWETQYF. The chain carries TRBV24-1 and TRBJ2-5, with 13 bases that match TRBD2. V shed 9 bases and J 5 bases; nucleotides not matched to a gene: 8. CDR3 size: 15 residues. The germline CDR1 and CDR2 sequences are KGHDR and SFDVKD.

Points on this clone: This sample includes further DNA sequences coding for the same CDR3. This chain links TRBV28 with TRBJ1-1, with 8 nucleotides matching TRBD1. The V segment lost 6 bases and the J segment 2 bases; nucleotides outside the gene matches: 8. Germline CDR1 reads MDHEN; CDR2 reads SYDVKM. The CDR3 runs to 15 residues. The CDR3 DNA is TGTGCCAGCAGCAGTCCGGGACAGGCTAACACTGAAGCTTTCTTT. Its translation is CASSSPGQANTEAFF.

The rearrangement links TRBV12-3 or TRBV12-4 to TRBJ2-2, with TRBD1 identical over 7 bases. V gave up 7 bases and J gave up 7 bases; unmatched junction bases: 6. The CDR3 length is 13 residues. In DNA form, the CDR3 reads TGTGCCAGCAACAGGGGCAGGGGCGGGGAGCTGTTTTTT. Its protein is CASNRGRGGELFF.

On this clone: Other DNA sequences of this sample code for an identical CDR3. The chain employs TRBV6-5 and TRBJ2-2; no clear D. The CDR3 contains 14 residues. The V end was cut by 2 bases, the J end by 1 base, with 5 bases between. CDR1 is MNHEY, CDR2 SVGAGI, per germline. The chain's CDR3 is CASSYSQNTGELFF. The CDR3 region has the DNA TGTGCCAGCAGTTACAGCCAGAACACCGGGGAGCTGTTTTTT.

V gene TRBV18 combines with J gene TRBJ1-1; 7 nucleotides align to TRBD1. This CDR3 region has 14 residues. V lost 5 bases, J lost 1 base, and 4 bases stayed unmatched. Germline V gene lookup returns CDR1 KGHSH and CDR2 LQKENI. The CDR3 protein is CASSEGQSNTEAFF. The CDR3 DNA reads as TGTGCCAGCTCAGAGGGACAGTCGAACACTGAAGCTTTCTTT.

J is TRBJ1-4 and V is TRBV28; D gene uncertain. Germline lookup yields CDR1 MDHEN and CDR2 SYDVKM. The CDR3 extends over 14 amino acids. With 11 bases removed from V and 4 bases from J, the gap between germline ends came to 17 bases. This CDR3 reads CAGRPGAGNEKLFF. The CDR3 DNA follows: TGTGCCGGCCGGCCCGGAGCCGGTAATGAAAAACTGTTTTTT.

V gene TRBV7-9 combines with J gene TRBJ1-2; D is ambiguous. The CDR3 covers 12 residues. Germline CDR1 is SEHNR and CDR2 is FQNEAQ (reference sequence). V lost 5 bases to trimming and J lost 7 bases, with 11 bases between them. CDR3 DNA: TGTGCCAGCAGCCCACTCTCGGGTGGCTACACCTTC. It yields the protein CASSPLSGGYTF.

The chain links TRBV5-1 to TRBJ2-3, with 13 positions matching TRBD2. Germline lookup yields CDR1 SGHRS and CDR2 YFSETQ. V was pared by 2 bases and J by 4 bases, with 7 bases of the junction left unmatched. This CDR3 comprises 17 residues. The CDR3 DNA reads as TGCGCCAGCAGCTTCGATCCGGGACTAGCGGGACCAGATACGCAGTATTTT. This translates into CASSFDPGLAGPDTQYF. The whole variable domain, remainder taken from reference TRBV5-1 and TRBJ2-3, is KAGVTQTPRYLIKTRGQQVTLSCSPISGHRSVSWYQQTPGQGLQFLFEYFSETQRNKGNFPGRFSGRQFSNSRSEMNVSTLELGDSALYLCASSFDPGLAGPDTQYFGPGTRLTVL.

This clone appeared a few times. CDR3 protein: CASSPTSGRLDTQYF. The CDR3 region has the DNA TGTGCCAGCAGTCCGACTAGCGGGAGATTAGATACGCAGTATTTT. The chain uses TRBV3-1 (or the pseudogene TRBV3-2) and TRBJ2-3, with TRBD2 identical over 12 bases. Germline-derived CDR1 and CDR2 are LGHDT and YNNKEL (reference sequence). The trim removed 6 bases at V and 5 bases at J, leaving 6 bases unmatched. This CDR3 spans 15 amino acids.

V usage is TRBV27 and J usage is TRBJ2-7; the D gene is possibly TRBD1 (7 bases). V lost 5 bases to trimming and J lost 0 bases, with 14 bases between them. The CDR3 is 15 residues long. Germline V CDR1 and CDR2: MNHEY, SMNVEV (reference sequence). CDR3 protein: CASSQRQGGSYEQYF. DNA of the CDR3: TGTGCCAGCAGTCAGAGACAGGGAGGCTCCTACGAGCAGTACTTC.

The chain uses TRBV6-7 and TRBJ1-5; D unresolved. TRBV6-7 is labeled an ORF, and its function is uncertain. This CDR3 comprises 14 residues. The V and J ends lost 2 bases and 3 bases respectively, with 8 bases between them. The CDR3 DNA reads TGTGCCAGCAGTTACGCGGGGATCAATCAGCCCCAGCATTTT. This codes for CASSYAGINQPQHF.

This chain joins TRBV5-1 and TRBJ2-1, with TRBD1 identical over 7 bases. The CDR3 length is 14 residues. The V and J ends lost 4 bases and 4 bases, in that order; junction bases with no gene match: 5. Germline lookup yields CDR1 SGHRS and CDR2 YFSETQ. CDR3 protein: CASSEGTVYNEQFF. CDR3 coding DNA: TGCGCCAGCAGCGAAGGGACAGTTTACAATGAGCAGTTCTTC.

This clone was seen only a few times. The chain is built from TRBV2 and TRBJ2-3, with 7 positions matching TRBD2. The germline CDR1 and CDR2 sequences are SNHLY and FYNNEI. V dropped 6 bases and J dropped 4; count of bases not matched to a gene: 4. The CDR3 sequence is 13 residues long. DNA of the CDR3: TGTGCCAGCAGGGGCGGGAGTTCAGATACGCAGTATTTT. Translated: CASRGGSSDTQYF.

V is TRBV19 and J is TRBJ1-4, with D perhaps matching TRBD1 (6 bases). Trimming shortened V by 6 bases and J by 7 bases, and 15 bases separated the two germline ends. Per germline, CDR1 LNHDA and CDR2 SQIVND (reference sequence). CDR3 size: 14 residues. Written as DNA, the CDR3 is TGTGCCAGTAGGCACAGGGAATGGAGTGAAAAACTGTTTTTT. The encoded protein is CASRHREWSEKLFF.

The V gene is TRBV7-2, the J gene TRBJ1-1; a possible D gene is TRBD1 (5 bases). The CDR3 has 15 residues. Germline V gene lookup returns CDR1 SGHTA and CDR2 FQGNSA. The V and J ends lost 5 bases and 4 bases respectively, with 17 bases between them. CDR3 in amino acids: CASSLRGRGGTEAFF. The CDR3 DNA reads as TGTGCCAGCAGCCTCCGAGGGAGGGGCGGCACTGAAGCTTTCTTT.